This T cell receptor beta chain was captured by sequencing in a study of cytomegalovirus exposure and HLA in healthy donors. Study-level information: From 170 million or so T cells, an earlier analysis saw 120 million or so unique TCR beta sequences. Study results and caveats: Among the sequence variants, a highly shared cluster was likely an artifact of sequencing.

Of note for this clone: Its specificity is not known.

It was with 60 Vbeta and 13 Jbeta primers that the PCR ran. Method: immunoSEQ multiplex PCR; TCRdb's copy keeps in-frame clones and lacks some. The repertoire includes more than 85,000 clones, nearly 80% of them detected once, and 1% to 1.5% sits in the top ten. This CDR3 region has 14 residues. Trimming took 7 bases from V and 4 from J, leaving 15 bases between them. Germline V gives CDR1 SNHLY, CDR2 FYNNEI. The TCR was taken from a man aged 30 to 39 in good health and CMV-seronegative. This chain connects TRBV2 to TRBJ2-3; tentatively, D is TRBD1 (5 bases). Sequencing was carried out using PBMCs. The CDR3 sequence: CASNDGAAADTQYF. CDR3 in DNA: TGTGCCAGCAACGATGGGGCGGCTGCAGATACGCAGTATTTT.